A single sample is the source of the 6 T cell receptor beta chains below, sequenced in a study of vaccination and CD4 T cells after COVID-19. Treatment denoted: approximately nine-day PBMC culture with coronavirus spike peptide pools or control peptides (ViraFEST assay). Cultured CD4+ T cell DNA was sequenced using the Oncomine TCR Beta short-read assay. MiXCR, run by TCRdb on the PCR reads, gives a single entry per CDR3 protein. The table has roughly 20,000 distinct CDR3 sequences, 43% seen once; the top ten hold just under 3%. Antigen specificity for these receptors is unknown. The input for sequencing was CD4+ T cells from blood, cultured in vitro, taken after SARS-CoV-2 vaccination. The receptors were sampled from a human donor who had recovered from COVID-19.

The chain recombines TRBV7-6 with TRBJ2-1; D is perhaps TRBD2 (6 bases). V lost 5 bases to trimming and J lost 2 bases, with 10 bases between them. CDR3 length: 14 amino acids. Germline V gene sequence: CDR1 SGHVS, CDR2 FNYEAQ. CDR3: CASSTSGPYNEQFF. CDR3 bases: TGTGCCAGCAGCACCAGCGGGCCCTACAATGAGCAGTTCTTC.

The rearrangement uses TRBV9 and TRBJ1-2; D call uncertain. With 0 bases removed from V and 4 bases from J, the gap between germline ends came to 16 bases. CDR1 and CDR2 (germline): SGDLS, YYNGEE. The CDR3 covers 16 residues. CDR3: CASSVAHRAVGYGYTF. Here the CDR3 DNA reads TGTGCCAGCAGCGTAGCTCATCGGGCAGTGGGCTATGGCTACACCTTC.

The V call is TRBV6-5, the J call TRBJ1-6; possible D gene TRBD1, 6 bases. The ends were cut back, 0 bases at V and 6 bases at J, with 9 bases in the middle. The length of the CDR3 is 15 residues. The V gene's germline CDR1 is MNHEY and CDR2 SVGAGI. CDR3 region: CASSYSVRGNSPLHF. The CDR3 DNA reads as TGTGCCAGCAGTTACTCTGTCAGGGGTAATTCACCCCTCCACTTT.

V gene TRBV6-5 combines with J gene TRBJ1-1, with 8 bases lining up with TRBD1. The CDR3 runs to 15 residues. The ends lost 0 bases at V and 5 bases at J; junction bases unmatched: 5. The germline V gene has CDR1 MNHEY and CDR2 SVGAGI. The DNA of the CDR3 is TGTGCCAGCAGTTACTCGACAGGGGCGGTAACTGAAGCTTTCTTT. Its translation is CASSYSTGAVTEAFF.

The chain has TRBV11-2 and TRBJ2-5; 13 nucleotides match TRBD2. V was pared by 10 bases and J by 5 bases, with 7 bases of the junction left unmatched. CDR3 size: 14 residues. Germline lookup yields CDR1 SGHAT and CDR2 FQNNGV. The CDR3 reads CANKPTSGRETQYF. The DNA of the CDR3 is TGTGCCAACAAACCGACTAGCGGGAGGGAGACCCAGTACTTC.

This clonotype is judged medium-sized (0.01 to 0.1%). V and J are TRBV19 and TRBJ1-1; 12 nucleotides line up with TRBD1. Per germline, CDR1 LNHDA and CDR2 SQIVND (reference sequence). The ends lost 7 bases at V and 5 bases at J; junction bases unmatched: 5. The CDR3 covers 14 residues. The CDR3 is CASTRDRGQTEAFF. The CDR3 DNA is TGTGCCAGTACCAGGGACAGGGGGCAAACTGAAGCTTTCTTT.